The 13 T cell receptor beta chains listed next were all sequenced from one sample in a study of blood T cells in healthy people across ages (dated by TCRdb to between 2015 and 2016). Library method: 5' RACE. A second PCR of roughly 6 to 12 cycles was performed with a sample-barcoded 5' primer and a J-beta primer mix. The raw public data were reprocessed by TCRdb itself: fastp quality trimming at Q25, MiXCR clonotype calling, in-frame beta chains only. Every entry covers one CDR3 protein and lists the most common genes and DNA from its rows. A total of fewer than 2 million distinct CDR3 sequences appear in this sample, approximately 39% of them only once. The ten largest clonotypes hold 23% of the sample. Sequencing was done on a sample of blood. These receptors all stem from a human donor in good health.

This rearrangement joins TRBV12-3 or TRBV12-4 to TRBJ1-2, with a possible D match to TRBD1 (5 bases). The ends were cut back, 7 bases at V and 5 bases at J, with 14 bases in the middle. CDR3 length: 13 residues. The CDR3 DNA sequence: TGTGCCAGCACCGCGGGACTTCCATATGGCTACACCTTC. Translating it yields CASTAGLPYGYTF.

The CDR3 is CSAREGKGSADEQYF. The CDR3 region has the DNA TGCAGTGCTAGAGAAGGGAAGGGTAGTGCCGACGAGCAGTACTTC. This rearrangement joins TRBV20-1 to TRBJ2-7; D not resolved. This CDR3 spans 15 amino acids. Germline V gives CDR1 DFQATT, CDR2 SNEGSKA (reference sequence). V lost 0 bases, J lost 5 bases, and 17 bases lay in between.

This chain links TRBV6-2 or TRBV6-3 with TRBJ2-5; D perhaps matches TRBD1 (5 bases). This CDR3 is 13 amino acids long. Per germline, CDR1 MNHEY and CDR2 SVGEGT. The V gene lost 4 bases and the J gene lost 5 bases, with 11 bases spanning the gap. The DNA of the CDR3 is TGTGCCAGCAGTTCGACAGCTGGTGAGACCCAGTACTTC. This codes for CASSSTAGETQYF.

About this clonotype itself: Since no conserved phenylalanine or tryptophan closes the CDR3, a read error is the likely cause. The genes are TRBV20-1 and TRBJ2-1, with 12 bases that match TRBD2. Losses at the gene ends were 6 bases for V and 7 bases for J; bases not matched to a gene: 7. The length of the CDR3 is 14 residues. Germline assignment: CDR1 DFQATT and CDR2 SNEGSKA (reference sequence). CDR3 sequence reads: CSADSSGGANEQFL. The CDR3, as DNA: TGCAGTGCCGATTCTAGCGGGGGGGCGAATGAGCAGTTCTTA.

This clonotype was counted a few times. The V and J genes are TRBV5-1 and TRBJ1-1; a weak D match, TRBD1 (6 bases). Germline V lookup: CDR1 SGHRS, CDR2 YFSETQ. This CDR3 contains 15 residues. Trimming removed 1 base at V and 7 bases at J, with 17 bases between. The CDR3 region is CASSLSGSRGGEAFF. CDR3 nucleotide sequence: TGCGCCAGCAGCTTGAGCGGTAGCAGGGGCGGTGAAGCTTTCTTT.

This rearrangement joins TRBV6-5 to TRBJ1-1; 7 positions match TRBD1. From germline, CDR1 is MNHEY and CDR2 SVGAGI. The CDR3 has 14 residues. Trimming at V came to 5 bases and at J to 8 bases, leaving 11 bases not matched to a gene. The CDR3 DNA follows: TGTGCCAGCAGTCGAAACCGGGACAGCGTAGAAGCTTTCTTT. This sequence encodes CASSRNRDSVEAFF.

The chain carries TRBV3-1 and TRBJ1-6; maybe TRBD1 (6 bases). The CDR3 runs 14 residues. Germline lookup yields CDR1 LGHDT and CDR2 YNNKEL (reference sequence). The V end lost 4 bases, the J end lost 11 bases, and 15 bases lay between the germline ends. CDR3 in amino acids: CASSPGGGATPLHF. The CDR3 nucleotides read TGTGCCAGCAGCCCCGGGGGGGGCGCGACACCCCTCCACTTT.

The chain couples TRBV6-5 to TRBJ1-2; TRBD1 agrees at 10 bases. The germline CDR1 and CDR2 sequences are MNHEY and SVGAGI. Germline trimming cut 6 bases from V and 3 bases from J; bases unmatched to any gene: 4. The CDR3 consists of 14 residues. CDR3 protein: CASRTGGSDYGYTF. CDR3 DNA: TGTGCCAGCAGGACAGGGGGCAGTGACTATGGCTACACCTTC.

The chain is built from TRBV28 and TRBJ2-4, with 7 nucleotides matching TRBD1. The DNA end lines up better with TRBJ2-7; the J call may be wrong. The length of the CDR3 is 15 residues. The V gene's germline CDR1 is MDHEN and CDR2 SYDVKM. In nucleotides, the CDR3 is TGTGCCAGCAGTTTAATAACAGGGGATGTCGTCGAGCAGTACTTC. Translation gives CASSLITGDVVEQYF.

This clonotype was detected only a few times. The rearrangement uses TRBV4-3 and TRBJ1-2; D is unresolved. Trimming cost V 0 bases and J 4 bases, with 6 bases left between them. The CDR3 sequence is 13 residues long. Per germline, CDR1 LGHNA and CDR2 YSLEER. The CDR3 reads CASSQEPGYGYTF. The CDR3 bases are TGCGCCAGCAGCCAAGAGCCGGGCTATGGCTACACCTTC.

This clonotype was counted a few times. This chain's CDR3 is CASSFSSFSNIQYF. CDR3 DNA sequence: TGCGCCAGCAGCTTCTCCTCGTTCTCAAACATTCAGTACTTC. This sequence joins TRBV5-1 and TRBJ2-4; no definite D call. The germline CDR1 and CDR2 sequences are SGHRS and YFSETQ. This CDR3 has 14 residues. V lost 2 bases and J 6 bases, leaving 12 bases between the germline ends.

This clonotype has just a few counts. This chain joins TRBV7-6 and TRBJ1-1, with D possibly matching TRBD1 (5 bases). Per the germline V gene, CDR1 is SGHVS and CDR2 is FNYEAQ. V lost 5 bases and J lost 1, with 17 bases in between. The CDR3 consists of 16 residues. The CDR3 is CASSPPVEGPNTEAFF. CDR3 nucleotides: TGTGCCAGCAGCCCCCCCGTTGAGGGACCGAACACTGAAGCTTTCTTT.

This clonotype occurred a few times. The genes are TRBV20-1 and TRBJ2-2, with 9 positions matching TRBD1. CDR3 length: 16 amino acids. V gave up 6 bases and J gave up 3 bases; unmatched junction bases: 11. Germline CDR1 reads DFQATT; CDR2 reads SNEGSKA (reference sequence). The CDR3 region is CSARQAGTGHTGELFF. The CDR3 nucleotides are TGCAGTGCCAGACAAGCCGGGACAGGGCACACCGGGGAGCTGTTTTTT.